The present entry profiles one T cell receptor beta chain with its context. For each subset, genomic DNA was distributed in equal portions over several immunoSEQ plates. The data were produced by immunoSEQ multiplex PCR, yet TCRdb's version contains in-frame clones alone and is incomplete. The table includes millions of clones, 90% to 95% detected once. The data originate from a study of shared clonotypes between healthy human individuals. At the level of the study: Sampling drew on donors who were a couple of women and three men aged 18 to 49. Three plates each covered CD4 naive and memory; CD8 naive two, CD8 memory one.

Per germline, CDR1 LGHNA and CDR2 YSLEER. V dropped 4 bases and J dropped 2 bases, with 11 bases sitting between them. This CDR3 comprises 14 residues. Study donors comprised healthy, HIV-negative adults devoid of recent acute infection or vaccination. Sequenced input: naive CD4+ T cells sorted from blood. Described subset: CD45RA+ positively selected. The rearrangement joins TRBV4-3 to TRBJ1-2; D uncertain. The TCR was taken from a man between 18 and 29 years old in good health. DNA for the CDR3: TGCGCCAGCAGCCCTGGTGGGGTAAACTATGGCTACACCTTC. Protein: CASSPGGVNYGYTF.